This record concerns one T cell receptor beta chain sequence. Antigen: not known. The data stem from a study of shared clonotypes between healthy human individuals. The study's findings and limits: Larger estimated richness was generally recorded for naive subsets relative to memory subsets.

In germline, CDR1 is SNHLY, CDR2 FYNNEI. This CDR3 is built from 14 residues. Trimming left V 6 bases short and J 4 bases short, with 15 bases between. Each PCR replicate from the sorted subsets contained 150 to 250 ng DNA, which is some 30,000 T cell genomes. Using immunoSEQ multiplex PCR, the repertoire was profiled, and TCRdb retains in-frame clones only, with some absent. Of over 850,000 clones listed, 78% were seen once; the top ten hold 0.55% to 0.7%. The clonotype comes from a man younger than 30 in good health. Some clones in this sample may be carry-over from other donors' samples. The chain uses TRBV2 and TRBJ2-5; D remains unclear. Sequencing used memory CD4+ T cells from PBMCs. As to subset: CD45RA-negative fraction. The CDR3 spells CASSIDPLGETQYF. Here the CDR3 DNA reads TGTGCCAGCAGCATCGACCCTCTGGGAGAGACCCAGTACTTC.